A single sample gave rise to the 25 T cell receptor beta chains below, sequenced in a study of human T cells and chemical hapten exposure. The time point: patch test 2, 6 weeks after DPC sensitization. Treatment of the sample: therapeutic diphenylcyclopropenone sensitization with weekly scalp DPC. MiXCR, applied by TCRdb to the RACE reads, yields one record per CDR3 protein. The sample has approximately 350,000 distinct CDR3 sequences, more than 5% seen once. The sequencing here drew on whole blood, taken in connection with sensitization to the hapten diphenylcyclopropenone (DPC). These receptors all stem from a woman aged 18-30 years with alopecia areata. Some clones in this sample may be carry-over from other donors' samples.

This clonotype came up many times. J is TRBJ1-1 and V is TRBV20-1; possibly TRBD1 for D (6 bases). The CDR3 covers 14 residues. Germline CDR1 is DFQATT and CDR2 is SNEGSKA (reference sequence). V was cut by 0 bases and J by 6 bases, with 14 bases left in between. Here the CDR3 DNA reads TGCAGTGCTAGAGATTTGCCAGGGGATCCTGAAGCTTTCTTT. Its protein is CSARDLPGDPEAFF.

This clonotype has at least ten counts. The J gene is TRBJ2-2, the V gene TRBV6-4, with unresolved D. Germline V CDR1 and CDR2: MRHNA, SNTAGT. V lost 2 bases to trimming and J lost 5 bases, with 6 bases between them. This CDR3 has 13 amino acids. CDR3 sequence reads: CASSDGDTGELFF. The CDR3 DNA is TGTGCCAGCAGTGACGGAGATACCGGGGAGCTGTTTTTT.

This clonotype was recorded many times. The genes are TRBV4-2 and TRBJ1-1; D is uncertain. The V and J ends lost 1 base and 3 bases respectively, with 9 bases between them. The length of the CDR3 is 14 residues. CDR1 is LGHNA and CDR2 is YNFKEQ in the germline V gene. The CDR3 is CASSQGTGYTEAFF. DNA of the CDR3: TGTGCCAGCAGCCAAGGTACGGGCTACACTGAAGCTTTCTTT.

This clonotype was seen ten or more times. V and J are TRBV6-1 and TRBJ1-2, with 8 bases fitting TRBD1. The CDR3 runs 14 residues. Germline assignment: CDR1 MNHNS and CDR2 SASEGT. V was pared by 5 bases and J by 1 base, with 3 bases of the junction left unmatched. This chain's CDR3 is CASSPGGGNYGYTF. Here the CDR3 DNA reads TGTGCCAGCAGTCCAGGGGGCGGTAACTATGGCTACACCTTC.

The sample holds many counts of this clonotype. In nucleotides, the CDR3 is TGTGCCAGCTCACCACTTCCTCTTCCTATTTCGTTTAATTCACCCCTCCACTTT. The encoded protein is CASSPLPLPISFNSPLHF. The chain links TRBV18 to TRBJ1-6; D remains ambiguous. CDR3 length: 18 residues. CDR1 and CDR2 (germline): KGHSH, LQKENI. Trimming cost V 1 base and J 6 bases, with 19 bases left between them.

The chain employs TRBV10-3 and TRBJ2-7; possible D gene TRBD2, 6 bases. V lost 3 bases to trimming and J lost 2 bases, with 14 bases between them. The CDR3 is 15 residues long. The V gene's germline CDR1 is ENHRY and CDR2 SYGVKD. CDR3 in DNA: TGTGCCATCAGTGATGGGCCCGGAGGGACCTACGAGCAGTACTTC. This translates into CAISDGPGGTYEQYF.

This rearrangement joins TRBV29-1 to TRBJ2-7; D is undetermined. The CDR3 runs 13 residues. V shed 2 bases and J shed 0 bases, with 8 bases lying between them. The germline V gene encodes CDR1 SQVTM and CDR2 ANQGSEA. CDR3 sequence: CSVEQKYSYEQYF. The CDR3 DNA follows: TGCAGCGTTGAACAGAAGTACTCCTACGAGCAGTACTTC.

This clonotype was detected a few times. The genes are TRBV6-2 or TRBV6-3 and TRBJ1-2; tentatively, D is TRBD1 (6 bases). V was cut by 2 bases and J by 4 bases, with 11 bases left in between. CDR1 and CDR2 from the germline V gene are MNHEY and SVGEGT. The CDR3 sequence is 14 residues long. The CDR3 is CASSYPLRGYGYTF. For the CDR3, the DNA is TGTGCCAGCAGTTACCCCCTCAGGGGCTATGGCTACACCTTC.

This rearrangement joins TRBV6-2 or TRBV6-3 to TRBJ1-6; weak D call: TRBD1 (5 bases). V was cut by 6 bases and J by 0 bases, with 21 bases left in between. The CDR3 loop spans 19 amino acids. In germline, CDR1 is MNHEY, CDR2 SVGEGT. CDR3 in DNA: TGTGCCAGCAGCCGTTCGTTGGGACGGACAAGCTCCTATAATTCACCCCTCCACTTT. Translating it yields CASSRSLGRTSSYNSPLHF.

This clonotype was detected many times. The CDR3 DNA sequence: TGTGCCAGCGACGGACTAGCGGGGGGGCAAGATACGCAGTATTTT. This sequence encodes CASDGLAGGQDTQYF. The rearrangement links TRBV28 to TRBJ2-3; the match to TRBD2 covers 15 bases. CDR3 length: 15 amino acids. Germline CDR1 and CDR2: MDHEN and SYDVKM. Trimming removed 8 bases from V and 5 bases from J; junction bases left unmatched: 5. Looking up the rest from reference TRBV28 and TRBJ2-3 gives the full variable domain: DVKVTQSSRYLVKRTGEKVFLECVQDMDHENMFWYRQDPGLGLRLIYFSYDVKMKEKGDIPEGYSVSREKKERFSLILESASTNQTSMYLCASDGLAGGQDTQYFGPGTRLTVL.

This clonotype was recorded a few times. The CDR3 nucleotides are TGTGCCAGCAGTGAATTCCAGGGGAACACCGGGGAGCTGTTTTTT. Protein product: CASSEFQGNTGELFF. This chain links TRBV6-1 with TRBJ2-2; D might be TRBD1 (5 bases). The V end lost 2 bases, the J end lost 1 base, and 8 bases lay between the germline ends. Looked up from germline, CDR1 is MNHNS and CDR2 is SASEGT. This CDR3 comprises 15 residues.

This chain links TRBV11-1 with TRBJ1-1; D ambiguous. The CDR3 consists of 14 residues. Trimming took 3 bases from V and 0 from J, leaving 8 bases between them. Germline V gene lookup returns CDR1 SGHAT and CDR2 FQDESV (reference sequence). CDR3 sequence reads: CASSFGRLNTEAFF. CDR3 nucleotides: TGTGCCAGCAGCTTCGGCAGATTGAACACTGAAGCTTTCTTT.

This clonotype was observed a few times. The chain uses TRBV29-1 and TRBJ2-5; possible D gene TRBD2, 6 bases. Deletions cut 6 bases from V and 4 bases from J, with 12 bases between. CDR1 SQVTM and CDR2 ANQGSEA come from the germline V gene. The CDR3 totals 12 residues. The CDR3 loop is CSVGGGPETQYF. DNA of the CDR3: TGCAGCGTAGGCGGAGGGCCAGAGACCCAGTACTTC. The whole variable domain, remainder taken from reference TRBV29-1 and TRBJ2-5, is SAVISQKPSRDICQRGTSLTIQCQVDSQVTMMFWYRQQPGQSLTLIATANQGSEATYESGFVIDKFPISRPNLTFSTLTVSNMSPEDSSIYLCSVGGGPETQYFGPGTRLLVL.

The V call is TRBV20-1, the J call TRBJ2-6; tentatively, D is TRBD1 (5 bases). Germline CDR1 DFQATT, CDR2 SNEGSKA (reference sequence). The length of the CDR3 is 15 residues. V gave up 3 bases and J gave up 1 base, with 10 bases separating them. This chain's CDR3 is CSASDRQSGANVLTF. CDR3 DNA sequence: TGCAGTGCTAGTGATCGACAGTCTGGGGCCAACGTCCTGACTTTC.

In this sample, this clonotype turned up a few times. The chain couples TRBV6-1 to TRBJ2-7; 7 positions match TRBD1. Germline V gives CDR1 MNHNS, CDR2 SASEGT. The V gene end was trimmed by 8 bases and the J gene end by 3 bases; junction bases not matched to a gene: 4. There are 12 residues in the CDR3. CDR3 amino acids: CASGRGYYEQYF. DNA for the CDR3: TGTGCCAGCGGCAGGGGGTACTACGAGCAGTACTTC.

The chain uses TRBV4-1 and TRBJ1-4; 9 bases align to TRBD1. CDR1 and CDR2 from the germline V gene are MGHRA and YSYEKL. The CDR3 extends over 14 amino acids. The V segment lost 4 bases and the J segment 8 bases; nucleotides outside the gene matches: 5. CDR3 DNA: TGCGCCAGCAGCCTACAGGGGGCGAGAGAAAAACTGTTTTTT. Its translation is CASSLQGAREKLFF.

This clonotype was seen many times. This chain links TRBV5-6 with TRBJ1-1, with D unresolved. Trimming removed 1 base at V and 5 bases at J, with 12 bases between. This CDR3 region has 14 residues. Germline CDR1 and CDR2: SGHDT and YYEEEE. CDR3 sequence: CASSLSAGGTEAFF. The CDR3 DNA reads as TGTGCCAGCAGCTTGTCGGCGGGAGGGACTGAAGCTTTCTTT.

There are a few counts of this clonotype. The rearrangement links TRBV2 to TRBJ2-3; D is perhaps TRBD1 or TRBD2 (5 bases each). The germline gives CDR1 SNHLY, CDR2 FYNNEI. The CDR3 runs to 15 residues. The V gene lost 1 base and the J gene lost 1 base, with 9 bases spanning the gap. The CDR3 nucleotides read TGTGCCAGCAGTGAAGAACGAGGGGGCACAGATACGCAGTATTTT. Protein: CASSEERGGTDTQYF.

This clonotype showed up many times. This chain links TRBV20-1 with TRBJ1-5, with TRBD1 as a possible D gene (5 bases). The CDR3 totals 14 residues. Trimming left V 0 bases short and J 2 bases short, with 8 bases between. CDR1 and CDR2 from the germline V gene are DFQATT and SNEGSKA (reference sequence). The CDR3 DNA follows: TGCAGTGCTAGAGAAGGGGAGGGCAATCAGCCCCAGCATTTT. It yields the protein CSAREGEGNQPQHF.

This clonotype was recorded many times. The rearrangement links TRBV6-5 to TRBJ1-6; the D is unclear. This CDR3 region has 14 residues. V shed 4 bases and J shed 8 bases, with 12 bases lying between them. In germline, CDR1 is MNHEY, CDR2 SVGAGI. The CDR3 nucleotides are TGTGCCAGCAGTTGGTCGGCCGGGGATTCACCCCTCCACTTT. This codes for CASSWSAGDSPLHF.

V is TRBV6-6 and J is TRBJ2-6, with D possibly TRBD2 on 6 matching bases. The ends were cut back, 3 bases at V and 4 bases at J, with 10 bases in the middle. Germline values: CDR1 MNHNY, CDR2 SVGAGI (reference sequence). The CDR3 loop spans 15 amino acids. The CDR3 loop is CASSYGGPGANVLTF. As DNA, the CDR3 is TGTGCCAGCAGTTATGGAGGGCCCGGGGCCAACGTCCTGACTTTC.

In this sample, this clonotype turned up a few times. This chain uses TRBV20-1 with TRBJ1-2; 7 bases match TRBD1. The V and J ends lost 5 bases and 1 base, in that order; junction bases with no gene match: 7. Germline CDR1 is DFQATT and CDR2 is SNEGSKA (reference sequence). The CDR3 has 14 amino acids. The CDR3 DNA reads TGCAGTGCTTCGCCGACAGGGAGTAACTATGGCTACACCTTC. Encoded protein: CSASPTGSNYGYTF.

This clonotype was found a few times. The chain joins TRBV7-8 to TRBJ2-7, with D possibly TRBD1 on 6 matching bases. CDR1 is SGHVS, CDR2 FQNEAQ, per germline. Trimming stripped 5 bases from V and 7 bases from J, with 21 bases between. The CDR3 totals 15 residues. The CDR3, as DNA: TGTGCCAGCAGCCCGACAGGCCTGCCCCTGGGGGAGCAGTACTTC. Translation: CASSPTGLPLGEQYF.

Ten or more counts support this clonotype. The gene calls are TRBV29-1 and TRBJ2-5; D remains ambiguous. V lost 1 base to trimming and J lost 2 bases, with 5 bases between them. This CDR3 has 12 residues. Germline CDR1 and CDR2: SQVTM and ANQGSEA. The CDR3 DNA is TGCAGCGTTGAAGGCCAGCAAGAGACCCAGTACTTC. It encodes CSVEGQQETQYF.

This clonotype has a count of ten or more. The chain uses TRBV28 and TRBJ1-1; the match to TRBD1 covers 8 bases. CDR1 is MDHEN and CDR2 is SYDVKM in the germline V gene. Germline trimming cut 3 bases from V and 10 bases from J; bases unmatched to any gene: 13. The CDR3 extends over 15 amino acids. CDR3 residues: CASSFSETGVVGAFF. For the CDR3, the DNA is TGTGCCAGCAGTTTTTCCGAGACAGGGGTTGTAGGAGCTTTCTTT.